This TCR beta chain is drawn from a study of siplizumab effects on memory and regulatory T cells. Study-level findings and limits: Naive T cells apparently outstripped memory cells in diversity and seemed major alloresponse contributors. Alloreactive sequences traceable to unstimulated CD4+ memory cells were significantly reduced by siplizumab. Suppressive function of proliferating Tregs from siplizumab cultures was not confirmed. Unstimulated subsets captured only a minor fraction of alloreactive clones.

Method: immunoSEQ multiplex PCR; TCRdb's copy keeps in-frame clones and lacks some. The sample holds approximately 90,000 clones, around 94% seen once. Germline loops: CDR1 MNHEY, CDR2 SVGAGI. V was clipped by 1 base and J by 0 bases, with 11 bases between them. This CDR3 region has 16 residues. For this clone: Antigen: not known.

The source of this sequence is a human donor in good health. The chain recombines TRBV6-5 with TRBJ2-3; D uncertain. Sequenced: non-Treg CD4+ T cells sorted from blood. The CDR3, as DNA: TGTGCCAGCAGTTACTTTCCGGCAGAAAGCACAGATACGCAGTATTTT. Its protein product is CASSYFPAESTDTQYF.